These 9 T cell receptor beta chains were all obtained from the same sample, sequenced in a study of shared clonotypes between healthy human individuals. Clones were sequenced by immunoSEQ multiplex PCR, and TCRdb holds only the in-frame ones, with some missing. This sample carries approximately 2.1 million clones, approximately 93% of them seen once, and the ten largest clones take under 0.45%. Sample: naive CD4+ T cells from PBMCs. Subset specified: CD45RA+ positively selected. All receptors derive from a man between 18 and 29 years old in good health. Some clones in this sample may be carry-over from other donors' samples.

This chain joins TRBV5-1 and TRBJ1-2; D remains unclear. The length of the CDR3 is 14 residues. The V end lost 0 bases, the J end lost 7 bases, and 13 bases lay between the germline ends. Germline assignment: CDR1 SGHRS and CDR2 YFSETQ. The CDR3 spells CASSLGPAQAGYTF. In DNA form, the CDR3 reads TGCGCCAGCAGCTTGGGGCCAGCCCAGGCTGGCTACACCTTC.

This clone was seen a handful of times. The V and J genes are TRBV5-1 and TRBJ2-5; 10 bases align to TRBD2. The CDR3 has 15 amino acids. J gave up 1 base and V 1 base, and 1 base lay outside the gene matches. Per the germline V gene, CDR1 is SGHRS and CDR2 is YFSETQ. This CDR3 reads CASSLSSGSQETQYF. CDR3 DNA: TGCGCCAGCAGCTTGTCTAGCGGGAGCCAAGAGACCCAGTACTTC.

The gene calls are TRBV2 and TRBJ2-3; 9 nucleotides align to TRBD2. The V and J ends lost 6 bases and 1 base, in that order; junction bases with no gene match: 2. CDR3 length equals 14 residues. CDR1 is SNHLY and CDR2 is FYNNEI in the germline V gene. CDR3 bases: TGTGCCAGCAGAGTAGCGGGAGGCACAGATACGCAGTATTTT. It is translated as CASRVAGGTDTQYF.

The chain carries TRBV10-3 and TRBJ2-1; 8 bases align to TRBD1. This CDR3 has 10 residues. Germline CDR1 reads ENHRY; CDR2 reads SYGVKD. Losses at the gene ends were 8 bases for V and 16 bases for J; bases not matched to a gene: 7. The CDR3 bases are TGTGCCATCGGACAGGGTAATGCCTTCTTC. Residues: CAIGQGNAFF.

This chain's CDR3 is CAWNPGPGRDTEAFF. The CDR3 nucleotides read TGTGCCTGGAACCCGGGCCCCGGGAGGGACACTGAAGCTTTCTTT. J is TRBJ1-1 and V is TRBV30; D unresolved. The V gene lost 4 bases and the J gene lost 3 bases, with 18 bases spanning the gap. The germline V gene encodes CDR1 GTSNPN and CDR2 SVGIG (reference sequence). This CDR3 is built from 15 residues.

About this clone itself: The same CDR3 is also encoded by other DNA sequences in this sample. The chain has TRBV28 and TRBJ2-5, with D perhaps assigned TRBD1 or TRBD2 (7 bases each). Trimming cost V 3 bases and J 3 bases, with 11 bases left between them. CDR1 MDHEN and CDR2 SYDVKM come from the germline V gene. This CDR3 spans 14 amino acids. CDR3 bases: TGTGCCAGCAGTTTGGGAGGGGGCAAAGAGACCCAGTACTTC. As protein: CASSLGGGKETQYF.

Notes on this clone: The sample holds other DNA sequences that translate to the same CDR3. The rearrangement joins TRBV9 to TRBJ1-3, with D hard to call. CDR1 and CDR2 from the germline V gene are SGDLS and YYNGEE. This CDR3 is built from 15 residues. Trimming took off 0 bases at V and 0 bases at J, with 7 bases between the two ends. This CDR3 is CASSVEPVSGNTIYF. Written as DNA, the CDR3 is TGTGCCAGCAGCGTAGAACCAGTCTCTGGAAACACCATATATTTT.

V gene TRBV5-1 combines with J gene TRBJ1-1; D gene uncertain. V lost 4 bases and J 4 bases, leaving 17 bases between the germline ends. The CDR3 covers 15 residues. The germline V gene encodes CDR1 SGHRS and CDR2 YFSETQ. The CDR3 protein is CASSPNFGVGTEAFF. CDR3 sequence (DNA): TGCGCCAGCAGCCCGAACTTCGGGGTTGGCACTGAAGCTTTCTTT.

As DNA, the CDR3 is TGTGCCAGCAGAAGGGGAACCACCGGGGAGCTGTTTTTT. This translates into CASRRGTTGELFF. This chain joins TRBV28 and TRBJ2-2, with D maybe TRBD1 (5 bases). The CDR3 length is 13 residues. Trimming pared 6 bases from V and 4 bases from J, leaving 9 bases between. In germline, CDR1 is MDHEN, CDR2 SYDVKM.